This T cell receptor (beta chain) is from a study of cytomegalovirus exposure and HLA in healthy donors. Study in general: The platform used for the roughly 130 validation repertoires matched that of the roughly 700 first-cohort repertoires, a later analysis reported.

This CDR3 comprises 14 residues. V lost 5 bases and J lost 2, with 10 bases in between. Germline-derived CDR1 and CDR2 are SGHRS and YFSETQ. As regards this clone: Its antigen is as yet unknown. The identical CDR3 is also encoded by other nucleotide sequences in the sample.

TCRdb keeps only in-frame clones here, not all; method: immunoSEQ multiplex PCR. Here the sample spans 150,000 to 200,000 clones, around nine tenths being singletons. Study observations and caveats: Most TCR sequences were seen very rarely across donors, but some public TCRs occurred in many.

The source is a woman in her late teens or twenties in good health and CMV-seronegative. V is TRBV5-1 and J is TRBJ2-2, with D possibly being TRBD2 (5 bases). Material for sequencing was PBMCs. The CDR3 loop is CASSLGLNTGELFF. DNA for the CDR3: TGCGCCAGCAGTTTAGGACTTAACACCGGGGAGCTGTTTTTT. Variable domain in full (rest from reference TRBV5-1 and TRBJ2-2): KAGVTQTPRYLIKTRGQQVTLSCSPISGHRSVSWYQQTPGQGLQFLFEYFSETQRNKGNFPGRFSGRQFSNSRSEMNVSTLELGDSALYLCASSLGLNTGELFFGEGSRLTVL.